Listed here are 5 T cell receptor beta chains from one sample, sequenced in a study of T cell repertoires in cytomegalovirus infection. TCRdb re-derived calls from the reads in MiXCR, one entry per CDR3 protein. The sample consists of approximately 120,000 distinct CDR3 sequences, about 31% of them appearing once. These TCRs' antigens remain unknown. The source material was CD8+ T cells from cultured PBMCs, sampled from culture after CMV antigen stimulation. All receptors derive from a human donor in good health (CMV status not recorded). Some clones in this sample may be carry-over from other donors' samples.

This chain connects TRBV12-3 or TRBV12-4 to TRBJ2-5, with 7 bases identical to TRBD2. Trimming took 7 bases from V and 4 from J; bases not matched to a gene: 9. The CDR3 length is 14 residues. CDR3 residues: CASKTLGGGETQYF. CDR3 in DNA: TGTGCCAGCAAGACCCTGGGGGGGGGAGAGACCCAGTACTTC.

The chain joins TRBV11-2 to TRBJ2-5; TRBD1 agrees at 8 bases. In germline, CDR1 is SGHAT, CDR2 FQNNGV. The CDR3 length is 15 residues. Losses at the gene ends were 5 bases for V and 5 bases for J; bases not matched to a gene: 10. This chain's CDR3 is CASSPRTGGLETQYF. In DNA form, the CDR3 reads TGTGCCAGCAGCCCTCGAACAGGGGGGCTGGAGACCCAGTACTTC.

The CDR3 loop is CASSGAGTGATGELFF. CDR3 DNA: TGTGCCAGCAGTGGGGCCGGGACAGGGGCCACCGGGGAGCTGTTTTTT. The gene calls are TRBV5-6 and TRBJ2-2; TRBD1 matches 10 bases. This CDR3 comprises 16 residues. Germline trimming cut 5 bases from V and 4 bases from J; bases unmatched to any gene: 8. The germline V gene has CDR1 SGHDT and CDR2 YYEEEE.

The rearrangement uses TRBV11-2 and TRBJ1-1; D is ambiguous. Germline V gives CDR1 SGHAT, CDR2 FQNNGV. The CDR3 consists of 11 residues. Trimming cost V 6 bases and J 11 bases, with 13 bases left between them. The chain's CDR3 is CASSGGLAAFF. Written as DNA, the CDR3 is TGTGCCAGCAGTGGTGGGCTAGCGGCTTTCTTT.

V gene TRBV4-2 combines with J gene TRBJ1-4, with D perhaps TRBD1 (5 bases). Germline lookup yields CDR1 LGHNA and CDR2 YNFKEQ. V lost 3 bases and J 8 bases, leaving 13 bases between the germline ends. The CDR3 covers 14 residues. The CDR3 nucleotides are TGTGCCAGCAGCCAGGCGGGACCGGGGGAAAAACTGTTTTTT. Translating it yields CASSQAGPGEKLFF.